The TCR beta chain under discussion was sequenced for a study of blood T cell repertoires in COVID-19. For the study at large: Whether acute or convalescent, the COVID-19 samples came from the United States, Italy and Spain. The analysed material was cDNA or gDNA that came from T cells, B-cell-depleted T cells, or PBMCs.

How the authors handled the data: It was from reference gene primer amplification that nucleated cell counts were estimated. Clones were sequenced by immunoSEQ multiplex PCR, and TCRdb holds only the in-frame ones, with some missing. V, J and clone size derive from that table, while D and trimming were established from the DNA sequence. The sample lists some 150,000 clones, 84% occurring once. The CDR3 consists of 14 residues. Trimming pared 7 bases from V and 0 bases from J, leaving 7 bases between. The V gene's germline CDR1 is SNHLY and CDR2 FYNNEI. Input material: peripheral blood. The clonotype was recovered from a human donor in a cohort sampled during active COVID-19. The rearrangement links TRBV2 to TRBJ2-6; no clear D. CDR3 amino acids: CASIMSSGANVLTF. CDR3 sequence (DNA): TGTGCCAGCATCATGAGCTCTGGGGCCAACGTCCTGACTTTC.